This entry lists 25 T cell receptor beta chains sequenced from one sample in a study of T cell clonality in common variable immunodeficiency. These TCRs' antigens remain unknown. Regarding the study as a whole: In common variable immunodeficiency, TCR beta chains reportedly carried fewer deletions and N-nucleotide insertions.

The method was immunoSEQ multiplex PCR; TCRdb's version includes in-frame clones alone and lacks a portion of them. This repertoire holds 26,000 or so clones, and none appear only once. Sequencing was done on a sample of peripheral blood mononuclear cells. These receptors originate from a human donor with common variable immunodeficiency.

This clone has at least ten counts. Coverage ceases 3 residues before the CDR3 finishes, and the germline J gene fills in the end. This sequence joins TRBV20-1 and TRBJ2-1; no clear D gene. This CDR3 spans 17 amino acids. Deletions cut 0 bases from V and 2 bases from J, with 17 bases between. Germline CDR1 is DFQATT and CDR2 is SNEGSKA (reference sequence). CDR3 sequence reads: CSARDRVSYSAYNEQFF. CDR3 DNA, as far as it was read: TGCAGTGCTAGAGATCGGGTCTCCTACTCTGCCTACAATGAG.

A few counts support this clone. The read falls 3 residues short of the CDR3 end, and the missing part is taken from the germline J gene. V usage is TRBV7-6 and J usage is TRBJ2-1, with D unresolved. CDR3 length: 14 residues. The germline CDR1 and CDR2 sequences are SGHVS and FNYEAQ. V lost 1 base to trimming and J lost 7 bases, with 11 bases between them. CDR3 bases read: TGTGCCAGCAGCTTAGATCTAGACGTGAATGAG. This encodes CASSLDLDVNE. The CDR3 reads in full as CASSLDLDVNEQFF.

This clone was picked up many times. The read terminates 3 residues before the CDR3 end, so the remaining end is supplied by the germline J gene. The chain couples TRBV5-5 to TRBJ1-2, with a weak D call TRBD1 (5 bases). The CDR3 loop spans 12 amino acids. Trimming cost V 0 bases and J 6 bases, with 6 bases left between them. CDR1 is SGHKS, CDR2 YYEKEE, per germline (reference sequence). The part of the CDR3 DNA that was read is TGTGCCAGCAGCTTGGTAGGGGATGGC. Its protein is CASSLVGDG. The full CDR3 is CASSLVGDGYTF.

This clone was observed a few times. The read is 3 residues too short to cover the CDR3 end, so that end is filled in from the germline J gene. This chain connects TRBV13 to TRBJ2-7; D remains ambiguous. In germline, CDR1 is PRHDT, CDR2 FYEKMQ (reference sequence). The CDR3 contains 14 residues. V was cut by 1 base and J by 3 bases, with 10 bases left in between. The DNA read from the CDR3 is TGTGCCAGCAGCTTAGAGGAGACAAGCTACGAG. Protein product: CASSLEETSYE. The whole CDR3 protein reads CASSLEETSYEQYF.

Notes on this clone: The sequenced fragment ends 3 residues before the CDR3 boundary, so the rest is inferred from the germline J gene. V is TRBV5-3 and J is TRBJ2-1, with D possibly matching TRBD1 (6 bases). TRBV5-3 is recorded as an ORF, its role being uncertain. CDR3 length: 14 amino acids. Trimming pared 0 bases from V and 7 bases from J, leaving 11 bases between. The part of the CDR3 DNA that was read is TGTGCCAGAAGCTTGGAGGGACATCAGAATGAG. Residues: CARSLEGHQNE. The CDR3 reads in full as CARSLEGHQNEQFF.

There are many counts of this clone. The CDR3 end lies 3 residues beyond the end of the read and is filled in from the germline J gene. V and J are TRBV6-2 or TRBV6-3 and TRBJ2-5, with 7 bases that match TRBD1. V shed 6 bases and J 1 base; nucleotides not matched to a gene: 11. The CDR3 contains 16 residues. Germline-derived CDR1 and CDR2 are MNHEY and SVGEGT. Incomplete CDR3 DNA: TGTGCCAGCAGCGCCGCGGACAGGCCAGCCCAAGAGACC. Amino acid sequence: CASSAADRPAQET. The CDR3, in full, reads CASSAADRPAQETQYF.

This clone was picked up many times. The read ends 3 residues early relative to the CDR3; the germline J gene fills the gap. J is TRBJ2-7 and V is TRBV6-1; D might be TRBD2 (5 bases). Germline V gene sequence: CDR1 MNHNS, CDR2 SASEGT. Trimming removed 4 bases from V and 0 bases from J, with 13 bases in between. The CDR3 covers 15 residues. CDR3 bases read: TGTGCCAGCAGTGTGTTGGTAGCGACCTCCTACGAG. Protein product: CASSVLVATSYE. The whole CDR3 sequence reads CASSVLVATSYEQYF.

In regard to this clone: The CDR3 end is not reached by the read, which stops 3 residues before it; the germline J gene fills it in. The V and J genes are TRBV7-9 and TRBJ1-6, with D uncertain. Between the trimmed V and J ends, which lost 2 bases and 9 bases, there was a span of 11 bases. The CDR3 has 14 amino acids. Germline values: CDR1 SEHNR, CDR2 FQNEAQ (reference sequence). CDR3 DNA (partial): TGTGCCAGCAGCTTACAGGCGACGGTTTCACCC. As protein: CASSLQATVSP. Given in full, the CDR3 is CASSLQATVSPLHF.

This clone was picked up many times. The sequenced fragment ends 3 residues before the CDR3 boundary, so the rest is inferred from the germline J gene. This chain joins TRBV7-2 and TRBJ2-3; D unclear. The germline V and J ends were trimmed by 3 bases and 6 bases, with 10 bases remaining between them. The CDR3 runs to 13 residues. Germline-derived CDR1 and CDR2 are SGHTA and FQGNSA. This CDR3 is CASSFSLGDTQYF. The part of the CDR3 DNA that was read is TGTGCCAGCAGCTTTTCCCTAGGTGATACG.

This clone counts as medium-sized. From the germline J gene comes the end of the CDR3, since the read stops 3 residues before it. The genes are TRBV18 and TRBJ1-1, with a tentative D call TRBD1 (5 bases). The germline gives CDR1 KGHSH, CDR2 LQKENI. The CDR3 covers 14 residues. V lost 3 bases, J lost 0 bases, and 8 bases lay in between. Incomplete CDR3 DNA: TGTGCCAGCTCACCGGCAGGGATGAACACTGAA. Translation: CASSPAGMNTE. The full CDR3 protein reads CASSPAGMNTEAFF.

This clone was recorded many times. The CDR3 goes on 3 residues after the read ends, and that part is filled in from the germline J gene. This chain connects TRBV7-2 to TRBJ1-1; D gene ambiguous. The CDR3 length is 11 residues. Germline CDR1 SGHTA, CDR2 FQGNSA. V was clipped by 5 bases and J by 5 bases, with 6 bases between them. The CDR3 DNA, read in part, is TGTGCCAGCAGCCCTTTTACTGAA. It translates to CASSPFTE. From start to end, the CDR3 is CASSPFTEAFF.

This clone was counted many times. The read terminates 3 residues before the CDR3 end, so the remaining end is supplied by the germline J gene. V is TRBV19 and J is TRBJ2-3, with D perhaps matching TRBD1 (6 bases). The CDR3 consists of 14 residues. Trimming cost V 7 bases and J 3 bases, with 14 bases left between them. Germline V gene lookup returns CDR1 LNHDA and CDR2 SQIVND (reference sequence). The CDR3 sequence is CASKRTALTDTQYF. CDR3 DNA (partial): TGTGCCAGTAAAAGGACAGCTTTGACAGATACG.

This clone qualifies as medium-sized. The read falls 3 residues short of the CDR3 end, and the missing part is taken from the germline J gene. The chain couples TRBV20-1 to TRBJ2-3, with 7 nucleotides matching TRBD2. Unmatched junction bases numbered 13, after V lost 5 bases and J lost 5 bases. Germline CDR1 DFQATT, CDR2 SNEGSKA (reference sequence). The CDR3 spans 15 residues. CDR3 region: CSARPTTSTKDTQYF. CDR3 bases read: TGCAGTGCTCGACCAACGACTAGCACAAAAGATACG.

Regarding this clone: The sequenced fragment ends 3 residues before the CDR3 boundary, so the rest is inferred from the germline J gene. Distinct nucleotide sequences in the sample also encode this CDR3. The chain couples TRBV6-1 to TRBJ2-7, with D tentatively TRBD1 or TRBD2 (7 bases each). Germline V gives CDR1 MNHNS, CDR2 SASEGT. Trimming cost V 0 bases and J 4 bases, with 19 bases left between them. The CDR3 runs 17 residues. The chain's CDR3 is CASSEAPGGGGAYEQYF. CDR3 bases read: TGTGCCAGCAGTGAAGCTCCGGGAGGAGGGGGCGCGTACGAG.

The CDR3 sequence is CARSWGTDDTGELFF. The sequenced part of the CDR3 DNA is TGTGCCAGAAGCTGGGGGACAGACGACACCGGGGAG. The chain is built from TRBV5-3 and TRBJ2-2, with TRBD1 identical over 7 bases. The read finishes 3 residues shy of the CDR3 end, and the germline J gene is used to complete it. TRBV5-3 is reported as an ORF; its role is uncertain. With V trimmed by 3 bases and J by 3 bases, 5 bases remained unmatched. This CDR3 is 15 amino acids long.

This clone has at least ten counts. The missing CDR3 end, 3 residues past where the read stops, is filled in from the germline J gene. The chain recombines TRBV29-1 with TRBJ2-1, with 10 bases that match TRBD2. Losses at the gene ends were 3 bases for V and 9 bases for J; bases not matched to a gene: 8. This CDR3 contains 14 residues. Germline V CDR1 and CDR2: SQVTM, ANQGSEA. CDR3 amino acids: CSVEWASGRLEQFF. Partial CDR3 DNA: TGCAGCGTTGAGTGGGCTAGCGGGAGACTTGAG.

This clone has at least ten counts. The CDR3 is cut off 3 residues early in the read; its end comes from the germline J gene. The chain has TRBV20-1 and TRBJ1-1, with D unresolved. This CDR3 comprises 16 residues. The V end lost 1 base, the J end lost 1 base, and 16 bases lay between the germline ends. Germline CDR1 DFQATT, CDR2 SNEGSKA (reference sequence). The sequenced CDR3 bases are TGCAGTGCTAGAGCTACTAGGTCGCAAAGGAACACTGAA. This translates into CSARATRSQRNTE. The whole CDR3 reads CSARATRSQRNTEAFF.

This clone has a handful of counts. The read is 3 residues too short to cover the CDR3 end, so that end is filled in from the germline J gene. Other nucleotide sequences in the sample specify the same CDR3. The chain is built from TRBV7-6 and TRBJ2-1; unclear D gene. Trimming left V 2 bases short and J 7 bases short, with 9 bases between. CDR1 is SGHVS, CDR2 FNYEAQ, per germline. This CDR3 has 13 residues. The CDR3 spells CASSLYSGNEQFF. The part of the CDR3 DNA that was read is TGTGCCAGCAGCTTATATTCCGGGAATGAG.

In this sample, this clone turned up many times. The covered CDR3 bases are TGTGCCAGCAGCCGAAAATTGTCAGGGCCAGATACG. Translated: CASSRKLSGPDT. The complete CDR3 protein is CASSRKLSGPDTQYF. This chain links TRBV7-6 with TRBJ2-3; perhaps TRBD1 as D (5 bases). The read finishes 3 residues shy of the CDR3 end, and the germline J gene is used to complete it. Trimming took 5 bases from V and 4 from J, leaving 16 bases between them. Germline CDR1 and CDR2: SGHVS and FNYEAQ. The CDR3 has 15 amino acids.

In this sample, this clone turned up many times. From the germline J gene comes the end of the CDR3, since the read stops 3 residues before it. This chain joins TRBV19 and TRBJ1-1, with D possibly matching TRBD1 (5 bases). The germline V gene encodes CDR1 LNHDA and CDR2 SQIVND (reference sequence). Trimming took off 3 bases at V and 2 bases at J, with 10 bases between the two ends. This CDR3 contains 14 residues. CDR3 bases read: TGTGCCAGTAGTATCCCGACAGTTAACACTGAA. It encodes CASSIPTVNTE. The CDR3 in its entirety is CASSIPTVNTEAFF. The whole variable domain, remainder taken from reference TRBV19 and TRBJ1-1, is DGGITQSPKYLFRKEGQNVTLSCEQNLNHDAMYWYRQDPGQGLRLIYYSQIVNDFQKGDIAEGYSVSREKKESFPLTVTSAQKNPTAFYLCASSIPTVNTEAFFGQGTRLTVV.

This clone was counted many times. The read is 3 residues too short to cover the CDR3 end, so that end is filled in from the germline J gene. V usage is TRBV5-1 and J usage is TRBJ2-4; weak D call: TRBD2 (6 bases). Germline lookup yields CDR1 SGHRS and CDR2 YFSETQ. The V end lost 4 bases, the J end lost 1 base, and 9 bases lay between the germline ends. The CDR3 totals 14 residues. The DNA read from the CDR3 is TGCGCCAGCAGCGTGGAGGGGGCCAAAAACATT. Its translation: CASSVEGAKNI. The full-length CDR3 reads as CASSVEGAKNIQYF.

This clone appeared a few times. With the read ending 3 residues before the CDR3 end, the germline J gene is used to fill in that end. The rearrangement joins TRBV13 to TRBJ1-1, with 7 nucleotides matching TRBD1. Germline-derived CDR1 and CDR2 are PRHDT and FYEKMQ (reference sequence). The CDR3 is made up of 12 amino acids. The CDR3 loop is CASSPTGLSAFF. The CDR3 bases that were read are TGTGCCAGCAGCCCGACAGGGTTGTCA.

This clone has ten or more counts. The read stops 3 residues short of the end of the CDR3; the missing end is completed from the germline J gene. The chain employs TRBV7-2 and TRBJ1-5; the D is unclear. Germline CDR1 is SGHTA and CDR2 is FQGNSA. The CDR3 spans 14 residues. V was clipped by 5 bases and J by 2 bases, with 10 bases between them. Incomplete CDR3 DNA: TGTGCCAGCAGCACAAGGGCCGGCAATCAGCCC. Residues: CASSTRAGNQP. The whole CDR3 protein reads CASSTRAGNQPQHF. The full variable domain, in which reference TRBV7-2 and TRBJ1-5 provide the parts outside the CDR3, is GAGVSQSPSNKVTEKGKDVELRCDPISGHTALYWYRQSLGQGLEFLIYFQGNSAPDKSGLPSDRFSAERTGGSVSTLTIQRTQQEDSAVYLCASSTRAGNQPQHFGDGTRLSIL.

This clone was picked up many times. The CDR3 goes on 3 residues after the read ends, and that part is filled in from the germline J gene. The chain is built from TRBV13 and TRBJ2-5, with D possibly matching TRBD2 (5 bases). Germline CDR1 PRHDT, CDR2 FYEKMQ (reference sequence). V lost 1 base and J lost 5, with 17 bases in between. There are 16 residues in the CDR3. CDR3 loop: CASSLVPAEVRETQYF. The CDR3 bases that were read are TGTGCCAGCAGCTTAGTCCCCGCGGAGGTGCGGGAGACC.

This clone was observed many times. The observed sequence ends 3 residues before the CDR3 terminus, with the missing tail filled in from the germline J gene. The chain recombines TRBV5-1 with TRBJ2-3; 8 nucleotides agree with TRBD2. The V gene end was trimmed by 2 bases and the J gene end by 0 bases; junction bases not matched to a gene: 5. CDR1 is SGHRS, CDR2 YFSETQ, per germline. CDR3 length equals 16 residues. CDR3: CASSFQTSGSTDTQYF. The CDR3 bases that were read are TGCGCCAGCAGCTTCCAAACTAGCGGAAGCACAGATACG. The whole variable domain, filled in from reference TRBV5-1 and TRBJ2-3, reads KAGVTQTPRYLIKTRGQQVTLSCSPISGHRSVSWYQQTPGQGLQFLFEYFSETQRNKGNFPGRFSGRQFSNSRSEMNVSTLELGDSALYLCASSFQTSGSTDTQYFGPGTRLTVL.